This T cell receptor beta chain was captured in a study of beta chain features in type 1 diabetes (dated by TCRdb to the late 2010s). About the full investigation: Mean age, gender distribution, total cell number and subset yield were not different between patients and healthy donors. A total of some 100,000,000 sorted cells were examined across all samples, and a strong correlation was observed between cell number per subset and RNA yield. Whereas all 30 or so donors provided naive and central memory subsets, regulatory and stem cell-like memory subsets were isolated from just 8 patients and roughly 8 healthy donors. In the study, recently diagnosed type 1 diabetes patients and matched healthy donors were compared on the TCRB repertoires of their sorted circulating CD4+ T cell subsets.

The entire amount of isolated RNA was reverse transcribed using the High Capacity cDNA Reverse Transcription Kit, so the sequenced TCRB transcripts were expressed ones. Deep immunoSEQ sequencing was applied to naive, central memory and regulatory T cell samples, giving an average of approximately 3.8 million total reads per sample. Sorted cells were lysed in RLT buffer, and RNA was extracted using DNase-treated RNeasy Micro or Mini kits according to cell number. Each cell subset was processed separately to prevent cross-contamination, with patient and healthy donor samples processed together. Using the immunoSEQ multiplex PCR, TCRB sequences were amplified from cDNA into 87-bp fragments spanning the CDR3 region. The amplicons were sequenced using the Illumina HiSeq platform. On the authors' methods: PCR bias was corrected computationally using synthetic template baselines, and reads within Hamming distance 2 were collapsed, with unmergeable singletons discarded. Reads were aligned to IMGT to assign V, D and J genes, CDR3 length, and insertions or deletions at six rearrangement sites. Clonotype counts were normalized to sorted cell number within each subset before computing true diversity and Gini coefficients with the tcR R package. The overlap coefficient, calculated on TCRB nucleotide sequences, was used to quantify repertoire sharing. As a proxy for the pre-selection repertoire, out-of-frame TCRB sequences from naive cells were analyzed. TCRdb took over this immuneACCESS table, retaining in-frame rearrangements with V and J assigned. Such tables are incomplete; in checked studies, under half of the missing clones stem from an unresolved V gene, and the remainder is unexplained. Clone size and the V and J calls come from that table; the DNA yielded D and trimming. The sample table holds some 400,000 clones, of which about 15% were seen once. The leading ten clones occupy under 0.02% of the sample.

Each donor gave one peripheral blood draw, averaging roughly 100 mL, which was collected into heparinised tubes. Using a panel that included CD45RO, CCR7, CD25, CD127, CD95 and CD27, naive, central memory, regulatory and stem cell-like memory CD4+ T cells were sorted on a BD FACSAria II. Every sorted population had a purity above 95%. Right away, PBMCs were isolated by Lymphoprep density gradient centrifugation and were stained directly, with no culture step. To minimize batch effects, samples were stained and sorted in pairs, one healthy donor with one patient per experiment. What the study reported, not specific to this receptor: Because small numbers of individuals were included in the HLA sub-analyses, any influence of HLA type on TCRB rearrangement was left unresolved. Naive, central memory and regulatory TCRB repertoires appeared more similar among patients than among healthy donors. Because cDNA rather than genomic DNA was sequenced, highly expressing activated cells could have been over-represented, although no difference in activation and CD3 levels was found between groups. PCR might favor shorter templates, but patient and control samples were amplified and corrected together, so any skew would affect both groups equally. Type 1 diabetes patients showed a moderate but significant shortening of TCRB CDR3 length in all four CD4+ subsets. At VDJ recombination sites, type 1 diabetes patients had fewer insertions and more deleted nucleotides, which implies abnormalities in thymic rearrangement.

This clone turned up a few times. Its binding antigen is unknown. No base quality information exists; no much larger clone differs at one position. The germline V gene (reference sequence) supplies CDR1 GTSNPN and CDR2 SVGIG. For this chain, trimming is 3 bases at the V end and 5 bases at the J end, and the number of junction bases without a gene match is 7. Counted from cysteine to phenylalanine, this CDR3 has 14 amino acids. Of the read, only the CDR3 DNA is kept; its 42 bases are in frame from base 1. The TCR was taken from a woman aged 18-29 years in good health. The chain uses TRBV30 and TRBJ2-3; 8 bases in between match TRBD2. Sample: naive CD4+ T cells from blood. The cell subset or site label for this specimen denotes: true naive CD4+ T cells. The DNA sequence reads TGTGCCTGGAGATCACTAGCGGAGGGAGATACGCAGTATTTT. The resulting protein is CAWRSLAEGDTQYF.